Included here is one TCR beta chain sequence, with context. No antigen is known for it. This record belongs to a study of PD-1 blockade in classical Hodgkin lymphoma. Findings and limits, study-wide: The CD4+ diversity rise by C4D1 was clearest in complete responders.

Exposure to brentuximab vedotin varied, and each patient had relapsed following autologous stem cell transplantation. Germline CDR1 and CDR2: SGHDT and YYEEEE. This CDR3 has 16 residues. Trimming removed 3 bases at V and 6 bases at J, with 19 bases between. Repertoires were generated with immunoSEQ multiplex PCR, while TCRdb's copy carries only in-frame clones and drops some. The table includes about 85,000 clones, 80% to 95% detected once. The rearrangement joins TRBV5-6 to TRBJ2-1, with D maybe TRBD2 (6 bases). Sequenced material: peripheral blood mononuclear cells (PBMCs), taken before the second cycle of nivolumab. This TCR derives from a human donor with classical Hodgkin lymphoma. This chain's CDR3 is CASSSPGRLASNEQFF. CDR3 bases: TGTGCCAGCAGCTCCCCAGGTCGGCTAGCGAGCAATGAGCAGTTCTTC.